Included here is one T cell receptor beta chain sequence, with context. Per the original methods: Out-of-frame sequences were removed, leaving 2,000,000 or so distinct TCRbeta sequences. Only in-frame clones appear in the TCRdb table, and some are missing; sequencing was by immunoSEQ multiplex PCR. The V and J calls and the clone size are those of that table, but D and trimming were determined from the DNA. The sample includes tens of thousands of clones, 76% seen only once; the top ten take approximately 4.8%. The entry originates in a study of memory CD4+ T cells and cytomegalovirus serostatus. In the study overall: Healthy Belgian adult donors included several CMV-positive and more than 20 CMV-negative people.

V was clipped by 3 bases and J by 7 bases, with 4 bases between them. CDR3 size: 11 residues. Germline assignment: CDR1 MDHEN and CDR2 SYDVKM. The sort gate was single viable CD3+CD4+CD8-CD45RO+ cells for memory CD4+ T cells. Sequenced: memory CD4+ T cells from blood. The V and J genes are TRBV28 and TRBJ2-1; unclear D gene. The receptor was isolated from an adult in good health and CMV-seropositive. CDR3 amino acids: CASSLANEQFF. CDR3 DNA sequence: TGTGCCAGCAGTTTGGCAAATGAGCAGTTCTTC.